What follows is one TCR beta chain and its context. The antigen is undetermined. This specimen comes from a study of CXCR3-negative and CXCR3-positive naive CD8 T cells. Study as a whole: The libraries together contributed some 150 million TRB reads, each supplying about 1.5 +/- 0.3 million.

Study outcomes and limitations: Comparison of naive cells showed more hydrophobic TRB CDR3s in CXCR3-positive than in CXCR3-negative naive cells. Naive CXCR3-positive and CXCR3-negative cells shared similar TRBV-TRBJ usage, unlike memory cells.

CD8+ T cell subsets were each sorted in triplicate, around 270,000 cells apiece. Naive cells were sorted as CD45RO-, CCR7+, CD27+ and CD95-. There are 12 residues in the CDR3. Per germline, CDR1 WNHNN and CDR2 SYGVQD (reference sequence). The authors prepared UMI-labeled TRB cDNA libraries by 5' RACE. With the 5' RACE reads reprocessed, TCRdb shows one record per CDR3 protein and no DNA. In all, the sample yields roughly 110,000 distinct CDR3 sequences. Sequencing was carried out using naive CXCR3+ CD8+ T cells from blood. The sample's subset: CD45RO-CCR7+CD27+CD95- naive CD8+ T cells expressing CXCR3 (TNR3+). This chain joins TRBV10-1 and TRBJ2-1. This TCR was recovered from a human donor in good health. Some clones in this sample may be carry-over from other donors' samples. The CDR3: CASSPKLGEQFF.